What follows describes a single TCR beta chain. Method: immunoSEQ multiplex PCR; TCRdb's copy keeps in-frame clones and lacks some. The table records 75,000 to 100,000 clones, approximately 95% of them present only once. This record comes from a study of technical replicates of blood from a few donors. V gave up 0 bases and J gave up 3 bases, with 11 bases separating them. CDR1 is MGHRA and CDR2 is YSYEKL in the germline V gene. The CDR3 is 15 amino acids. The chain couples TRBV4-1 to TRBJ1-1; no firm D call. The sample comprised T cells isolated from PBMCs. The receptor's source is a human donor in good health. CDR3 in DNA: TGCGCCAGCAGCCAAGATCCTAGTGCTTACACTGAAGCTTTCTTT. Translated, it gives CASSQDPSAYTEAFF.